Each of the 16 T cell receptor beta chains below was sequenced from the same sample in a study of cytomegalovirus exposure and HLA in healthy donors. It was with 60 Vbeta and 13 Jbeta primers that the PCR ran. Data came from immunoSEQ multiplex PCR; TCRdb stores just in-frame clones and leaves some out. Among under 200,000 clones listed, 68% were seen once. The material sequenced was PBMCs. Receptors were obtained from a man aged 50-59 years in good health and CMV-seronegative.

The V and J genes are TRBV9 and TRBJ1-4; TRBD1 matches 10 bases. The CDR3 sequence is 17 residues long. Germline lookup yields CDR1 SGDLS and CDR2 YYNGEE. V was pared by 3 bases and J by 4 bases, with 9 bases of the junction left unmatched. This CDR3 reads CASSARDRGIDNEKLFF. CDR3 coding DNA: TGTGCCAGCAGCGCCAGGGACAGGGGAATTGATAATGAAAAACTGTTTTTT. The full variable domain, rest sourced from reference TRBV9 and TRBJ1-4, is DSGVTQTPKHLITATGQRVTLRCSPRSGDLSVYWYQQSLDQGLQFLIQYYNGEERAKGNILERFSAQQFPDLHSELNLSSLELGDSALYFCASSARDRGIDNEKLFFGSGTQLSVL.

The chain links TRBV5-1 to TRBJ1-1; 8 positions match TRBD1. The CDR3 loop spans 17 amino acids. CDR1 SGHRS and CDR2 YFSETQ come from the germline V gene. Trimming at V came to 3 bases and at J to 1 base, leaving 11 bases not matched to a gene. In nucleotides, the CDR3 is TGCGCCAGCAGCTCTATACAGGGGGAGGAGGGGAACACTGAAGCTTTCTTT. Translating it yields CASSSIQGEEGNTEAFF. Full variable domain (missing parts from reference TRBV5-1 and TRBJ1-1): KAGVTQTPRYLIKTRGQQVTLSCSPISGHRSVSWYQQTPGQGLQFLFEYFSETQRNKGNFPGRFSGRQFSNSRSEMNVSTLELGDSALYLCASSSIQGEEGNTEAFFGQGTRLTVV.

The chain joins TRBV2 to TRBJ2-2, with 7 nucleotides matching TRBD1. V shed 4 bases and J 5 bases; nucleotides not matched to a gene: 7. The germline CDR1 and CDR2 sequences are SNHLY and FYNNEI. The CDR3 is 15 residues long. In nucleotides, the CDR3 is TGTGCCAGCAGTGGAGAGGGGGCAGGGACCGGGGAGCTGTTTTTT. Translation gives CASSGEGAGTGELFF.

This clone showed up just a few times. The chain links TRBV7-2 to TRBJ1-5, with D possibly matching TRBD1 (5 bases). This CDR3 region has 14 residues. Germline CDR1 reads SGHTA; CDR2 reads FQGNSA. The V and J ends lost 5 bases and 0 bases respectively, with 8 bases between them. CDR3 in DNA: TGTGCCAGCAGCCCCACAGGTAGCAATCAGCCCCAGCATTTT. Translated: CASSPTGSNQPQHF.

The J gene is TRBJ2-5, the V gene TRBV2; 13 bases are shared with TRBD2. CDR3 length equals 15 residues. In germline, CDR1 is SNHLY, CDR2 FYNNEI. V shed 6 bases, J shed 4 bases, and the junction held 5 bases outside the gene matches. In DNA form, the CDR3 reads TGTGCCAGCAGGCAACGGACTAGCGGGGGAGAGACCCAGTACTTC. It translates to CASRQRTSGGETQYF.

This clone occurred many times. The V and J genes are TRBV6-1 and TRBJ2-7; D is perhaps TRBD2 (5 bases). V lost 7 bases to trimming and J lost 1 base, with 11 bases between them. From germline, CDR1 is MNHNS and CDR2 SASEGT. This CDR3 is built from 13 residues. CDR3: CASTVGESYEQYF. Written as DNA, the CDR3 is TGTGCCAGCACTGTCGGGGAATCCTACGAGCAGTACTTC.

This chain uses TRBV5-4 with TRBJ2-1; the D gene is possibly TRBD1 (6 bases). Germline CDR1 is SGHNT and CDR2 is YYREEE (reference sequence). V was clipped by 4 bases and J by 9 bases, with 17 bases between them. CDR3 length equals 14 residues. The CDR3 nucleotides read TGTGCCAGCAGCACCGTACAGGGATGGAGTGAGCAGTTCTTC. It translates to CASSTVQGWSEQFF.

This chain connects TRBV6-5 to TRBJ1-1, with D tentatively TRBD1 (5 bases). This CDR3 spans 13 amino acids. Germline V gene sequence: CDR1 MNHEY, CDR2 SVGAGI. Trimming pared 0 bases from V and 5 bases from J, leaving 7 bases between. CDR3 residues: CASSYSGGTEAFF. The DNA for the CDR3 is TGTGCCAGCAGTTACTCGGGGGGGACTGAAGCTTTCTTT.

The table lists this clone with a count of one. This chain uses TRBV25-1 with TRBJ1-2; D might be TRBD1 (6 bases). Germline assignment: CDR1 MGHDK and CDR2 SYGVNS. V lost 2 bases and J 10 bases, leaving 11 bases between the germline ends. The CDR3 runs 12 residues. Here the CDR3 reads CASSEQGTTYTF. CDR3 bases: TGTGCCAGCAGTGAACAGGGGACAACCTACACCTTC.

The chain employs TRBV27 and TRBJ2-7; 9 bases agree with TRBD1. Germline CDR1 is MNHEY and CDR2 is SMNVEV (reference sequence). CDR3 length: 14 amino acids. V lost 6 bases, J lost 2 bases, and 5 bases stayed unmatched. Here the CDR3 DNA reads TGTGCCAGCAGCCCGGGACAGGGACCCTACGAGCAGTACTTC. As protein: CASSPGQGPYEQYF.

This clone was detected a few times. This chain links TRBV6-5 with TRBJ1-2, with D possibly matching TRBD1 (5 bases). Deletions cut 7 bases from V and 4 bases from J, with 13 bases between. CDR1 and CDR2 (germline): MNHEY, SVGAGI. This CDR3 comprises 13 residues. This CDR3 reads CASNPRGGYGYTF. In nucleotides, the CDR3 is TGTGCCAGCAACCCACGGGGGGGCTATGGCTACACCTTC.

The rearrangement uses TRBV18 and TRBJ1-6; TRBD1 agrees at 12 bases. There are 19 residues in the CDR3. V trimming: 3 bases; J trimming: 0 bases; junction bases outside the gene matches: 6. Germline V gives CDR1 KGHSH, CDR2 LQKENI. For the CDR3, the DNA is TGTGCCAGCTCACCGGGACAGGGGGCCGGCTTCTCCTATAATTCACCCCTCCACTTT. Residues: CASSPGQGAGFSYNSPLHF.

This clone came up a few times. The rearrangement joins TRBV28 to TRBJ2-3, with D possibly matching TRBD1 (6 bases). Trimming stripped 5 bases from V and 4 bases from J, with 19 bases between. The CDR3 consists of 16 residues. Germline values: CDR1 MDHEN, CDR2 SYDVKM. CDR3 sequence reads: CASSGEQGRFADTQYF. The CDR3, as DNA: TGTGCCAGCAGTGGGGAACAGGGAAGATTTGCAGATACGCAGTATTTT.

This clone was observed a single time. The chain recombines TRBV28 with TRBJ1-1; TRBD1 matches 9 bases. The V segment lost 6 bases and the J segment 4 bases; nucleotides outside the gene matches: 15. The CDR3 is 17 amino acids. Germline CDR1 MDHEN, CDR2 SYDVKM. Written as DNA, the CDR3 is TGTGCCAGCAGGTCCCCTTCGGGACAGGGAAGGTTCACTGAAGCTTTCTTT. Its protein product is CASRSPSGQGRFTEAFF. Full variable domain (missing parts from reference TRBV28 and TRBJ1-1): DVKVTQSSRYLVKRTGEKVFLECVQDMDHENMFWYRQDPGLGLRLIYFSYDVKMKEKGDIPEGYSVSREKKERFSLILESASTNQTSMYLCASRSPSGQGRFTEAFFGQGTRLTVV.

The V and J genes are TRBV5-1 and TRBJ2-5; D remains unclear. Germline assignment: CDR1 SGHRS and CDR2 YFSETQ. Trimming took off 1 base at V and 5 bases at J, with 9 bases between the two ends. The CDR3 length is 13 residues. The CDR3 DNA reads as TGCGCCAGCAGCTTGTCAGCCGGGGAGACCCAGTACTTC. This codes for CASSLSAGETQYF.

This clone was seen a few times. The gene calls are TRBV4-1 and TRBJ2-4, with 8 bases matching TRBD1. V was clipped by 1 base and J by 8 bases; unmatched bases: 7. CDR1 and CDR2 from the germline V gene are MGHRA and YSYEKL. The length of the CDR3 is 15 residues. CDR3 in amino acids: CASSQGTGSSDIQYF. The CDR3 DNA reads as TGCGCCAGCAGCCAAGGGACAGGGAGTTCGGACATTCAGTACTTC.